Only one count was recorded for the clone carrying this T cell receptor beta chain. The antigen is unknown. This sample is part of a study of OX40 agonist ivuxolimab in advanced cancers. Overall study: Aged about 23 to 90 with a mean of approximately 60 years, they were around 79% male. Study-level results: Antigen targets of the expanded peripheral T cells went undetermined. There were, on average, more expanded clones in CD8+ T cells than in CD4+. Clones of CD4+ and CD8+ blood T cells grew by week 6 at doses of 0.1 to 3.0 mg/kg.

Assay used: immunoSEQ multiplex PCR; TCRdb lists only in-frame clones, some missing. The table includes 65,000 to 80,000 clones, nearly 95% detected once. The sequence was obtained from an adult with an advanced solid tumor such as melanoma, head and neck, liver or kidney cancer. Sample: CD4+ or CD8+ T cells sorted from blood, taken in a trial of the OX40 agonist ivuxolimab.

This CDR3 is CASSWAGNTEAFF. DNA of the CDR3: TGTGCCAGCAGTTGGGCGGGGAATACTGAAGCTTTCTTT. This chain uses TRBV6-5 with TRBJ1-1; D remains ambiguous. The V end lost 4 bases, the J end lost 5 bases, and 11 bases lay between the germline ends. There are 13 residues in the CDR3. The germline gives CDR1 MNHEY, CDR2 SVGAGI.